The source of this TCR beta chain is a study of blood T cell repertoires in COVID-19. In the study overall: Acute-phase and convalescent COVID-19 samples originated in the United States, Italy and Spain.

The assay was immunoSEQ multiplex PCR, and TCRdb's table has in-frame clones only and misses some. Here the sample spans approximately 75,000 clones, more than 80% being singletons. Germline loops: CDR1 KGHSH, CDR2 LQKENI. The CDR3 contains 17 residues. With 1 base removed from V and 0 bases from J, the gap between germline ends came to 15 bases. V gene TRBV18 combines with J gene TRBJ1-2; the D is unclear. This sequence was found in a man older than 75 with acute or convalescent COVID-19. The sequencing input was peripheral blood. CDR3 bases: TGTGCCAGCTCACCACTGGCCCGGGGAACTTCTAACTATGGCTACACCTTC. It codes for CASSPLARGTSNYGYTF.